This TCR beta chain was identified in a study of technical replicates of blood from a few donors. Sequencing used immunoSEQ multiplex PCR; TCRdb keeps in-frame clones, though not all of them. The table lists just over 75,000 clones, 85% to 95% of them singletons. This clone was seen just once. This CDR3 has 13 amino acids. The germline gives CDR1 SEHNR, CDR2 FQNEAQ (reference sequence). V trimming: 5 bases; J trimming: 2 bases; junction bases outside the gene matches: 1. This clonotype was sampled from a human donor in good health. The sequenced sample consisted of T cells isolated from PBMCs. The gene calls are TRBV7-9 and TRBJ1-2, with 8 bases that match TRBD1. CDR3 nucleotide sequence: TGTGCCAGCAGCCGGACAGGGAACTATGGCTACACCTTC. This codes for CASSRTGNYGYTF.